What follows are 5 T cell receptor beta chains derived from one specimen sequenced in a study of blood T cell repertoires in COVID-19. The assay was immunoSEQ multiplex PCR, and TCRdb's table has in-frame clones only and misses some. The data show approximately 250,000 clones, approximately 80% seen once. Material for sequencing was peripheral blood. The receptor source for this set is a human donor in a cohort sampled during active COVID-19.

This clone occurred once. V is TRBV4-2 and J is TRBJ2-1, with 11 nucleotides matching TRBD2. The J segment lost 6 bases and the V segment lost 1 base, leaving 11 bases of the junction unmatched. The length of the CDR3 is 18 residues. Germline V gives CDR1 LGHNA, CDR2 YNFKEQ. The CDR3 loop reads CASSQAPLSGRVSNEQFF. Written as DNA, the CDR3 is TGTGCCAGCAGCCAAGCACCTCTTAGCGGGAGGGTCAGCAATGAGCAGTTCTTC.

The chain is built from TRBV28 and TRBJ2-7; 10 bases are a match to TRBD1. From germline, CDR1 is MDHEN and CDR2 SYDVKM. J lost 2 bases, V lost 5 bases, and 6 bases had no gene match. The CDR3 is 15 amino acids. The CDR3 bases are TGTGCCAGCAGTGGACAGGGGGACCTTGCCTACGAGCAGTACTTC. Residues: CASSGQGDLAYEQYF.

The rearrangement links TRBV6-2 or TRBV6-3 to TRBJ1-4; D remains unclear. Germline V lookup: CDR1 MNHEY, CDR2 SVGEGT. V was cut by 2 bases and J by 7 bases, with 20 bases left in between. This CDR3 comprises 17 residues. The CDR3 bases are TGTGCCAGCAGTTACCACCTGGTCGGCGAAACGGGTGAAAAACTGTTTTTT. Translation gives CASSYHLVGETGEKLFF.

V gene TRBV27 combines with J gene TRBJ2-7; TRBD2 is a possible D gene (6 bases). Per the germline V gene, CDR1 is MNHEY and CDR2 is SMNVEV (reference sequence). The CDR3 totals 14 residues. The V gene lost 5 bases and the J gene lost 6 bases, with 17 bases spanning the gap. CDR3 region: CASSENRLVSEQYF. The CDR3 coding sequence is TGTGCCAGCAGTGAAAATCGACTAGTCTCCGAGCAGTACTTC.

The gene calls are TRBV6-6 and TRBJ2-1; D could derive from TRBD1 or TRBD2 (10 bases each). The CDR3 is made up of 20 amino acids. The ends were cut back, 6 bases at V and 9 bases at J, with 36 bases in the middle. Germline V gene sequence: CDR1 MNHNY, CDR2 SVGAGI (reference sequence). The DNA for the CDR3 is TGTGCCAGCAGCGTCGGGAGGGACAGGGGTAGAGCTAGCGGGAGAGGTGAGCAGTTCTTC. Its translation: CASSVGRDRGRASGRGEQFF.